This T cell receptor beta chain was found in a study of identical twins. Study findings and constraints: Its conclusions, products of cross-sectional statistical analysis, did not come from following the same donors. In beta out-of-frame sequences, the excess sharing between twins was weaker.

The CDR3 contains 14 residues. Germline-derived CDR1 and CDR2 are SEHNR and FQNEAQ (reference sequence). As regards this clonotype: Its specificity is unknown. An end of the junction does not agree with germline; a read error may underlie this.

MiXCR was run by TCRdb on the 5' RACE reads, yielding one entry per CDR3 protein. The table lists about 890,000 distinct CDR3 sequences, 9% to 15% of them singletons. These data were also reused for a study on yellow fever vaccine responses in identical twins.

Material: PBMCs. The sequence was obtained from a woman under 30 in good health. V gene TRBV7-9 combines with J gene TRBJ1-2; TRBD1 matches 8 bases. DNA of the CDR3: TGTTCCAGCAGCTCTACGACAGGGGACTATGGCTACACCTTC. Translated: CSSSSTTGDYGYTF.